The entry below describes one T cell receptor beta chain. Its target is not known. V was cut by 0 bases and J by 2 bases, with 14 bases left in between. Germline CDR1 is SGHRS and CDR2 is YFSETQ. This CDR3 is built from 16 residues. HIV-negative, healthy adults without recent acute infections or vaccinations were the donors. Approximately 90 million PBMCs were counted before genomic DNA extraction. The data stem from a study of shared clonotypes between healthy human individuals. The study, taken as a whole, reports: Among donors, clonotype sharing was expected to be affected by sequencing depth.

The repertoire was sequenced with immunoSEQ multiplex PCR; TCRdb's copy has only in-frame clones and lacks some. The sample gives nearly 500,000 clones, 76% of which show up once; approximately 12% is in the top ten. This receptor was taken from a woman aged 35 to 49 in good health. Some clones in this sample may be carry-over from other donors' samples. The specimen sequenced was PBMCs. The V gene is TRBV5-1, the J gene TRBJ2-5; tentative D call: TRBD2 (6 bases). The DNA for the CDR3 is TGCGCCAGCAGCTTGGACCCTCTTGCGGGACAAGAGACCCAGTACTTC. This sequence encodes CASSLDPLAGQETQYF.